A selection of T cell receptor beta chains follows, all from one sample in a study of shared clonotypes between healthy human individuals. The table came from immunoSEQ multiplex PCR; TCRdb's copy has only in-frame clones and leaves some out. The repertoire consists of hundreds of thousands of clones, with nearly 97% occurring once and the leading ten covering roughly 0.1%. Sequencing was carried out using naive CD8+ T cells sorted from blood. All receptors derive from a woman aged 25 to 39 in good health. CDR3s include the opening cysteine and the closing phenylalanine or tryptophan. The order of the fields is J gene, D gene, V gene, CDR3 protein, CDR3 DNA. A D gene is named only where the DNA matches it firmly.

J gene: TRBJ2-7
D gene: TRBD2
V gene: TRBV27
CDR3 protein: CASSFVAGGPHEQYF
CDR3 DNA: TGTGCCAGCAGTTTCGTAGCGGGAGGGCCCCACGAGCAGTACTTC

J gene: TRBJ2-7
D gene: .
V gene: TRBV27
CDR3 protein: CASSLFSGPSYEQYF
CDR3 DNA: TGTGCCAGCAGTTTATTTTCCGGACCGTCGTACGAGCAGTACTTC

J gene: TRBJ2-5
D gene: .
V gene: TRBV20-1
CDR3 protein: CSASDLETQYF
CDR3 DNA: TGCAGTGCTAGTGACTTGGAGACCCAGTACTTC

J gene: TRBJ1-5
D gene: TRBD1
V gene: TRBV28
CDR3 protein: CASSFAWTGEVYSNQPQHF
CDR3 DNA: TGTGCCAGCAGTTTTGCCTGGACAGGGGAGGTATATAGCAATCAGCCCCAGCATTTT

J gene: TRBJ2-2
D gene: .
V gene: TRBV12-2
CDR3 protein: CASRLAGRRDYTGELFF
CDR3 DNA: TGTGCAAGTCGCTTAGCGGGTCGGAGGGACTACACCGGGGAGCTGTTTTTT

J gene: TRBJ2-7
D gene: TRBD2
V gene: TRBV11-2
CDR3 protein: CASSQGLAAYEQYF
CDR3 DNA: TGTGCCAGCAGCCAAGGACTAGCCGCCTACGAGCAGTACTTC

J gene: TRBJ2-3
D gene: TRBD2
V gene: TRBV27
CDR3 protein: CASSSTGLAHYTDTQYF
CDR3 DNA: TGTGCCAGCAGTTCTACGGGACTAGCCCACTACACAGATACGCAGTATTTT

J gene: TRBJ2-3
D gene: TRBD2
V gene: TRBV10-1
CDR3 protein: CARAPGKLAGGSSTDTQYF
CDR3 DNA: TGCGCCAGGGCTCCGGGGAAGCTAGCGGGAGGATCGAGCACAGATACGCAGTATTTT

J gene: TRBJ2-1
D gene: .
V gene: TRBV11-3
CDR3 protein: CASSNDEWGIDHNEQFF
CDR3 DNA: TGTGCCAGCAGTAACGACGAGTGGGGAATTGACCACAATGAGCAGTTCTTC

J gene: TRBJ2-7
D gene: TRBD2
V gene: TRBV15
CDR3 protein: CATSGPRVSGGLSEQYF
CDR3 DNA: TGTGCCACCAGCGGCCCTAGGGTTAGCGGGGGCCTAAGCGAGCAGTACTTC

J gene: TRBJ2-5
D gene: .
V gene: TRBV13
CDR3 protein: CASSLGGLGGAQETQYF
CDR3 DNA: TGTGCCAGCAGCCTCGGGGGCCTGGGGGGTGCCCAAGAGACCCAGTACTTC

J gene: TRBJ2-5
D gene: TRBD2
V gene: TRBV28
CDR3 protein: CASSSSGRGQETQYF
CDR3 DNA: TGTGCCAGCAGTTCCAGCGGGAGGGGCCAAGAGACCCAGTACTTC

J gene: TRBJ1-1
D gene: TRBD1
V gene: TRBV29-1
CDR3 protein: CSVSRGPTEAFF
CDR3 DNA: TGCAGCGTCTCCAGGGGGCCCACTGAAGCTTTCTTT

J gene: TRBJ2-2
D gene: TRBD1
V gene: TRBV11-2
CDR3 protein: CASRHTGTGNTGELFF
CDR3 DNA: TGTGCCAGCAGACACACCGGGACAGGGAACACCGGGGAGCTGTTTTTT